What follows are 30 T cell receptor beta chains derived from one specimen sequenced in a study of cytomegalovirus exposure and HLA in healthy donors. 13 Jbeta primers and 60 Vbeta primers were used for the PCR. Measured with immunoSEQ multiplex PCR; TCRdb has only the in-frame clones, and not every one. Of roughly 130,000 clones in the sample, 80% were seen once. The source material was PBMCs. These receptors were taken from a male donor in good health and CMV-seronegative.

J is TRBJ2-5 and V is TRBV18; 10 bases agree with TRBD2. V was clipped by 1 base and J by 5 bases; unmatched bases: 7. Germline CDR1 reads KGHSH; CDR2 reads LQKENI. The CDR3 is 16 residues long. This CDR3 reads CASSPRVTAGGETQYF. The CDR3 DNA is TGTGCCAGCTCACCACGGGTGACAGCGGGAGGGGAGACCCAGTACTTC.

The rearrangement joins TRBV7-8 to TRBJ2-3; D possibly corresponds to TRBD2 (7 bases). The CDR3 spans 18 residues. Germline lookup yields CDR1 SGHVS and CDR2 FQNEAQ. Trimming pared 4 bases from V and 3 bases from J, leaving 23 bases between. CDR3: CASSSPGAGDRRTDTQYF. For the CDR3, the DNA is TGTGCCAGCAGCTCCCCAGGGGCGGGAGATCGCCGGACAGATACGCAGTATTTT.

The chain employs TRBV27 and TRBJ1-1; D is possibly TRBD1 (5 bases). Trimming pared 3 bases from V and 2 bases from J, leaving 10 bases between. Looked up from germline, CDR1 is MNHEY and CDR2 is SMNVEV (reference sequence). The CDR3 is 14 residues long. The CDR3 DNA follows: TGTGCCAGCAGTTTGCAGGGTACTAACACTGAAGCTTTCTTT. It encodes CASSLQGTNTEAFF.

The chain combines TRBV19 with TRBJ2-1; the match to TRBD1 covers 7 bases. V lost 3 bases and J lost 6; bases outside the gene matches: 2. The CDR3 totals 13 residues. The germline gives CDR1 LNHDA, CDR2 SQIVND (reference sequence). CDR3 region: CASSIRDSNEQFF. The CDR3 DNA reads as TGTGCCAGTAGTATCCGGGACAGCAATGAGCAGTTCTTC.

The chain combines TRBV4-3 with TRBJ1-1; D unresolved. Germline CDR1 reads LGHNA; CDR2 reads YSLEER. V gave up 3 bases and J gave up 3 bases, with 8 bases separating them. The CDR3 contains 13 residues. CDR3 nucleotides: TGCGCCAGCAGCCACGACTCACACACTGAAGCTTTCTTT. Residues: CASSHDSHTEAFF.

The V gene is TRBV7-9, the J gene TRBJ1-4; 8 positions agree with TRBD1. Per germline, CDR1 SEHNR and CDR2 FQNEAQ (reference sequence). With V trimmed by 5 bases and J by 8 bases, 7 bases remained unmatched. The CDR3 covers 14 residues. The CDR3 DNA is TGTGCCAGCAGCCCAGGGGGCTTCGGCGAAAAACTGTTTTTT. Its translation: CASSPGGFGEKLFF.

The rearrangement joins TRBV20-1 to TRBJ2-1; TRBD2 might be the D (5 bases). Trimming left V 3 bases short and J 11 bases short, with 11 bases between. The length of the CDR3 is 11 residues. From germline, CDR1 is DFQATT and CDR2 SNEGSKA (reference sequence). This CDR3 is CSASGVEKQFF. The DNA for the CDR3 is TGCAGTGCTAGCGGGGTCGAAAAGCAGTTCTTC.

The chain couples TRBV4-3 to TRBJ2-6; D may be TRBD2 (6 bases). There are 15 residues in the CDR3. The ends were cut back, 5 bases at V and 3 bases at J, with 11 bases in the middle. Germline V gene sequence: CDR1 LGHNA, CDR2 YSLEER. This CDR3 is CASSWDFGGANVLTF. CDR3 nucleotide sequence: TGCGCCAGCAGCTGGGACTTTGGTGGGGCCAACGTCCTGACTTTC.

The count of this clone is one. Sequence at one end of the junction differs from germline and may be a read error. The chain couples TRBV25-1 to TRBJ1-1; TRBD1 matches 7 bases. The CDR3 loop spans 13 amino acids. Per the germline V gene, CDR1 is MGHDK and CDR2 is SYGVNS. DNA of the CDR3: TGTGCCAGCAGTGTCAGGGGGAACGCTGAAGCTTTCTTT. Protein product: CASSVRGNAEAFF.

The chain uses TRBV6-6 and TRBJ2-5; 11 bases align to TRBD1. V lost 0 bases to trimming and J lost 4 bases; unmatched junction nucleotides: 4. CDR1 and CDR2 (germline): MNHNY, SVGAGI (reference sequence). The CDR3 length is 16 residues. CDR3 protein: CASSYSMGTGGETQYF. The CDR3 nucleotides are TGTGCCAGCAGTTACTCGATGGGGACAGGGGGAGAGACCCAGTACTTC.

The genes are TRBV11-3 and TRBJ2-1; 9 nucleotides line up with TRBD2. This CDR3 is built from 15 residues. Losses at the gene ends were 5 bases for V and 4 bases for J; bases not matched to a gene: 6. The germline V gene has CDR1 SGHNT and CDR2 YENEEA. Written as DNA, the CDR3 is TGTGCCAGCAGCCCGCTAGCGGGGCGGTACAATGAGCAGTTCTTC. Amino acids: CASSPLAGRYNEQFF.

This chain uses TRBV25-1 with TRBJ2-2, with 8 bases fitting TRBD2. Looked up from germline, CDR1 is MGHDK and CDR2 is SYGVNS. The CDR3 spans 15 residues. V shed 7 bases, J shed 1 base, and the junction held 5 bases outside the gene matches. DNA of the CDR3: TGTGCCAGCACATTAGCGGGACTGAACACCGGGGAGCTGTTTTTT. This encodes CASTLAGLNTGELFF.

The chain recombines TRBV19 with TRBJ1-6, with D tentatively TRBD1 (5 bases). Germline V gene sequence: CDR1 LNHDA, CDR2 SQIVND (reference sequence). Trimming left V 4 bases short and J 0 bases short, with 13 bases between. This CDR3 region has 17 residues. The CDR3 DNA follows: TGTGCCAGTAGTACTATGGGGCCGAGCTCCTATAATTCACCCCTCCACTTT. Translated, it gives CASSTMGPSSYNSPLHF.

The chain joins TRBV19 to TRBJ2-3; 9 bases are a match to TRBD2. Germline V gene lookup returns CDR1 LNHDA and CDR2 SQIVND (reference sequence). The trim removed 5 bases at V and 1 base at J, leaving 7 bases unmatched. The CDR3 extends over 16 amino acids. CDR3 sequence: CASSLVAGEGTDTQYF. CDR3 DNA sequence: TGTGCCAGTAGTCTAGTAGCGGGAGAGGGCACAGATACGCAGTATTTT.

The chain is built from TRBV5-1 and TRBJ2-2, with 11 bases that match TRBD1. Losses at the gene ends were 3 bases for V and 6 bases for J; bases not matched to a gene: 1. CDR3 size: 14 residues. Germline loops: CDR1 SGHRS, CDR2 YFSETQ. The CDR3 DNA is TGCGCCAGCAGCTGGGGACAGGGGGCCGGGGAGCTGTTTTTT. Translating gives CASSWGQGAGELFF.

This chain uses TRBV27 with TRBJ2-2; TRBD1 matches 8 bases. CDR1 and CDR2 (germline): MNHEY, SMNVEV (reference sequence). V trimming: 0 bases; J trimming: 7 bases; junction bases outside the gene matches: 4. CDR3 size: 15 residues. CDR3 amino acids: CASSLSGQGVGELFF. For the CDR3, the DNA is TGTGCCAGCAGTTTATCCGGACAGGGCGTCGGGGAGCTGTTTTTT.

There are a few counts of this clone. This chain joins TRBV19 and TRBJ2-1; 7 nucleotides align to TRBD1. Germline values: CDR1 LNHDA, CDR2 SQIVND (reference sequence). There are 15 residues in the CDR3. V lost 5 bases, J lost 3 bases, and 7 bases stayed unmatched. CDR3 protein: CASSPRQGFYNEQFF. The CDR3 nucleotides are TGTGCCAGTAGTCCCAGACAGGGTTTCTACAATGAGCAGTTCTTC.

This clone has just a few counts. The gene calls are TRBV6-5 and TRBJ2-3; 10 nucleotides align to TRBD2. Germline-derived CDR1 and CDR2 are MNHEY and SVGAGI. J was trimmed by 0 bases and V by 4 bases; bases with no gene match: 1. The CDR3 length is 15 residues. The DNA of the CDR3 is TGTGCCAGCAGTTCACTAGCGGGGAGCACAGATACGCAGTATTTT. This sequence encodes CASSSLAGSTDTQYF.

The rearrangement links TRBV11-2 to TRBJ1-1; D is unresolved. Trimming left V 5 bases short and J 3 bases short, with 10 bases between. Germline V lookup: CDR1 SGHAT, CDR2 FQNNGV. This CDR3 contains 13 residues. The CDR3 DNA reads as TGTGCCAGCAGCCGTAATACTGACACTGAAGCTTTCTTT. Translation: CASSRNTDTEAFF.

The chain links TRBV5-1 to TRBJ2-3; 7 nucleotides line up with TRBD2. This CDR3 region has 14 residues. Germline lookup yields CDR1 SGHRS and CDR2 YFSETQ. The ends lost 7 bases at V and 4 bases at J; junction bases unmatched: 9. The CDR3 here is CASFPGGSADTQYF. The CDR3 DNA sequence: TGCGCCAGCTTCCCGGGCGGGAGTGCAGATACGCAGTATTTT. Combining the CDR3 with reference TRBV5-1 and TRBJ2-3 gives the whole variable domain KAGVTQTPRYLIKTRGQQVTLSCSPISGHRSVSWYQQTPGQGLQFLFEYFSETQRNKGNFPGRFSGRQFSNSRSEMNVSTLELGDSALYLCASFPGGSADTQYFGPGTRLTVL.

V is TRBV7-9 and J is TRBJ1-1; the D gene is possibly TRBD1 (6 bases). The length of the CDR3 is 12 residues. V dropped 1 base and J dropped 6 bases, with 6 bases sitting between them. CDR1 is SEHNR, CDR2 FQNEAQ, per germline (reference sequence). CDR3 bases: TGTGCCAGCAGCTTAGGGACAGCTGAAGCTTTCTTT. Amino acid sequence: CASSLGTAEAFF.

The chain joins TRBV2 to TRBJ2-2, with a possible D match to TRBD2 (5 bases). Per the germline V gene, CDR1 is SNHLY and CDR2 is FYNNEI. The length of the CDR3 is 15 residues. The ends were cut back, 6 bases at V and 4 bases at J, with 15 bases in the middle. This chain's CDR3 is CASSRTRAGTGELFF. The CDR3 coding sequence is TGTGCCAGCAGCAGAACACGGGCGGGCACCGGGGAGCTGTTTTTT.

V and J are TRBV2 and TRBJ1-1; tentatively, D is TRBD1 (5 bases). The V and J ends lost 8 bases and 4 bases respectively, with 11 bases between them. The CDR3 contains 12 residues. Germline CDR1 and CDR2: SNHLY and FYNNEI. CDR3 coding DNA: TGTGCCAGCCTCGCCAGGGTCACTGAAGCTTTCTTT. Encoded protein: CASLARVTEAFF. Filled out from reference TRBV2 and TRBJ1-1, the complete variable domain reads EPEVTQTPSHQVTQMGQEVILRCVPISNHLYFYWYRQILGQKVEFLVSFYNNEISEKSEIFDDQFSVERPDGSNFTLKIRSTKLEDSAMYFCASLARVTEAFFGQGTRLTVV.

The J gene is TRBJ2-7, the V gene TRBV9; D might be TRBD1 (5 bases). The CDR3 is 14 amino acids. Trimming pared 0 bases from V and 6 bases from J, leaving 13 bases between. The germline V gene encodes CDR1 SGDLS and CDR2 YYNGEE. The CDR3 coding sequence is TGTGCCAGCAGCGTAGGGCAGGGTAAACTCGAGCAGTACTTC. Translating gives CASSVGQGKLEQYF.

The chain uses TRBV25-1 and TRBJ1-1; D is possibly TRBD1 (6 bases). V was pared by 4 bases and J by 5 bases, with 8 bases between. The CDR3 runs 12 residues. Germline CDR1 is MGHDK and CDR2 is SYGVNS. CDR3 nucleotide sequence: TGTGCCAGCAGTGCCGGGACAACTGAAGCTTTCTTT. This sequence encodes CASSAGTTEAFF.

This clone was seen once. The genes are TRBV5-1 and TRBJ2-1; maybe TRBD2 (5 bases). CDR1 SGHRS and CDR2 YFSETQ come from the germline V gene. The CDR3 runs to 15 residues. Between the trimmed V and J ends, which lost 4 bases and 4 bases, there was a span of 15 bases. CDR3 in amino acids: CASSPDPGLYNEQFF. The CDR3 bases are TGCGCCAGCAGCCCGGATCCGGGATTATACAATGAGCAGTTCTTC.

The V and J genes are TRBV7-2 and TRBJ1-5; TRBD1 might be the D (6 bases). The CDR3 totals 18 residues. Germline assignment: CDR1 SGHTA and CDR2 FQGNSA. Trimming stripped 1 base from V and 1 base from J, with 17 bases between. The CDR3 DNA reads TGTGCCAGCAGCTTAGGCCCGGTTACAGGGATCAGCAATCAGCCCCAGCATTTT. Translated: CASSLGPVTGISNQPQHF. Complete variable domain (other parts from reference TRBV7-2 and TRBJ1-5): GAGVSQSPSNKVTEKGKDVELRCDPISGHTALYWYRQSLGQGLEFLIYFQGNSAPDKSGLPSDRFSAERTGGSVSTLTIQRTQQEDSAVYLCASSLGPVTGISNQPQHFGDGTRLSIL.

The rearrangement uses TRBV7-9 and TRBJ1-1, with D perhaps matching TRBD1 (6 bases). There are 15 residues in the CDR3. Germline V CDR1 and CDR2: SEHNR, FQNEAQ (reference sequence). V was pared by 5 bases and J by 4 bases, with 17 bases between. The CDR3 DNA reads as TGTGCCAGCAGCCCCAGGGGAGGGGATGGCACTGAAGCTTTCTTT. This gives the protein CASSPRGGDGTEAFF.

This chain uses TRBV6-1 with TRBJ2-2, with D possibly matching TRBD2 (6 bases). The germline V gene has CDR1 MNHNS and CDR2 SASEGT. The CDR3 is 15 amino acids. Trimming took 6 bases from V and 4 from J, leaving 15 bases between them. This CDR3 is CASSPGVPSTGELFF. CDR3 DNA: TGTGCCAGCAGCCCGGGGGTCCCGAGCACCGGGGAGCTGTTTTTT.

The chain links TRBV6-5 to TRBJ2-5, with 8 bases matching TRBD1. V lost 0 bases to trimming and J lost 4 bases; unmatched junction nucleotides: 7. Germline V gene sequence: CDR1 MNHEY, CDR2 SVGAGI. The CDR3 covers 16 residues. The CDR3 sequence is CASSYSYQGARETQYF. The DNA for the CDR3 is TGTGCCAGCAGTTACTCGTACCAGGGGGCGCGAGAGACCCAGTACTTC.